This T cell receptor beta chain is from a study of shared clonotypes between healthy human individuals. Whole-study results and caveats: Blood alone was sampled, and tissue repertoires likely differ. Represented diversity (both genetic and exposure-history) was limited by the small number of donors.

CDR3 length: 14 amino acids. The germline V gene encodes CDR1 SNHLY and CDR2 FYNNEI. J was trimmed by 0 bases and V by 10 bases; bases with no gene match: 4. Among the unsorted PBMC samples, replicate PCRs used around 0.3 ug DNA, 30,000 to 35,000 T cell genomes. This table comes from immunoSEQ multiplex PCR, and its TCRdb copy is limited to in-frame clones, with some not included. The sample carries about 490,000 clones, 79% recorded once. Remarks on this clone: Its antigen is undetermined.

The V gene is TRBV2, the J gene TRBJ2-1; 9 positions agree with TRBD1. Specimen: PBMCs. This TCR was sampled from a woman in her thirties or forties in good health. Some clones in this sample may be carry-over from other donors' samples. CDR3 region: CAIGTGSSYNEQFF. CDR3 sequence (DNA): TGTGCCATCGGGACAGGGAGCTCCTACAATGAGCAGTTCTTC.